One sample yielded the 3 T cell receptor beta chains listed below, sequenced in a study of T cell responses to AZD1222 COVID-19 vaccine. TCRdb's table, derived via immunoSEQ multiplex PCR, lists solely in-frame clones and lacks some. Of approximately 46,000 clones listed, 60% to 85% are singletons. Sample: peripheral blood, taken on day 0 of AZD1222 vaccination. The receptor set was obtained from an adult in good health.

V is TRBV7-9 and J is TRBJ1-4; D unresolved. Germline CDR1 SEHNR, CDR2 FQNEAQ (reference sequence). Trimming pared 4 bases from V and 5 bases from J, leaving 11 bases between. The CDR3 has 14 residues. The CDR3: CASSSRSGNEKLFF. Written as DNA, the CDR3 is TGTGCCAGCAGCTCTCGATCGGGGAATGAAAAACTGTTTTTT.

The gene calls are TRBV7-8 and TRBJ2-3, with 9 bases matching TRBD2. The V segment lost 3 bases and the J segment 4 bases; nucleotides outside the gene matches: 11. This CDR3 spans 17 amino acids. Germline CDR1 and CDR2: SGHVS and FQNEAQ. The CDR3 reads CASSFPSGNAFSDTQYF. The CDR3 region has the DNA TGTGCCAGCAGCTTTCCTAGCGGGAACGCCTTCTCAGATACGCAGTATTTT.

The rearrangement joins TRBV28 to TRBJ1-4; TRBD1 matches at 7 bases. CDR1 is MDHEN and CDR2 is SYDVKM in the germline V gene. The CDR3 has 11 amino acids. Trimming at V came to 8 bases and at J to 7 bases, leaving 1 base not matched to a gene. This CDR3 is CASHRGEKLFF. The CDR3 nucleotides are TGTGCCAGCCACAGGGGTGAAAAACTGTTTTTT.